This T cell receptor beta chain appears in the sequencing data of a study of CD8+ T cells in alopecia areata. Study details: Twice a day, 5 to 10 mg of oral tofacitinib was administered to treated patients.

Germline lookup yields CDR1 LGHNA and CDR2 YSLEER. V was pared by 0 bases and J by 8 bases, with 5 bases between. CDR3 size: 13 residues. Specified treatment: oral pan-JAK inhibitor, 5-10 mg twice daily. The sequencing template was cDNA reverse transcribed from extracted RNA. Sequencing used immunoSEQ multiplex PCR; TCRdb keeps in-frame clones, though not all of them. This table holds approximately 210,000 clones, roughly 64% found once. The sequencing used CD4+ T cells sorted from blood, collected at week 4, from a patient treated with tofacitinib. This receptor was identified in a human donor with alopecia areata. V gene TRBV4-3 combines with J gene TRBJ1-6; the D is unclear. For the CDR3, the DNA is TGCGCCAGCAGCCAAGAGTTATATTCACCCCTCCACTTT. Residues: CASSQELYSPLHF.